This TCR beta chain stems from a study of T-cell reconstitution after alpha-beta-depleted transplantation in children. This CDR3 is built from 15 residues. The germline V gene has CDR1 MRHNA and CDR2 SNTAGT. V dropped 5 bases and J dropped 4 bases, with 15 bases sitting between them. A library of TCRbeta sequences, prepared with unique molecular identifiers, was generated. TCRdb independently ran MiXCR on the PCR reads; one entry per CDR3 protein. The top ten hold 3.5% to 4% of the sample, which has nearly 400,000 distinct CDR3 sequences, around 21% seen once. The sequence derives from a human donor who donated a stem cell graft to a child with acute myeloid leukemia. The chain carries TRBV6-4 and TRBJ2-1; weak D call: TRBD2 (6 bases). The sequencing here drew on PBMCs from the stem cell graft donor, taken from the stem cell graft. CDR3 in amino acids: CASSFGKTSYNEQFF. The CDR3 bases are TGTGCCAGCAGTTTCGGGAAGACTAGTTACAATGAGCAGTTCTTC.